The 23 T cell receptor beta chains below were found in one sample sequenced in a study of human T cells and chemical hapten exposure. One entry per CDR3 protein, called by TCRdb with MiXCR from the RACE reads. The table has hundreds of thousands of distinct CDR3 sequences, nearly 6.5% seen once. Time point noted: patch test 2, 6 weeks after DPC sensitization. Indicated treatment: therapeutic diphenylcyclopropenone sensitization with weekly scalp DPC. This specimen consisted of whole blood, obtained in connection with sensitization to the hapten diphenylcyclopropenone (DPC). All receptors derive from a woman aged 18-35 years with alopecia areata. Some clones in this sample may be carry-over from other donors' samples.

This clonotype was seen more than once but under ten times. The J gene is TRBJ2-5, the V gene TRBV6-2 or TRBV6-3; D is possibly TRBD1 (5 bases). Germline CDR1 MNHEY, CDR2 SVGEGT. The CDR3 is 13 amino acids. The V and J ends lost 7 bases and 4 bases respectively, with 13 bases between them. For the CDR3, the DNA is TGTGCCAGCATTCGGGCTAGGGGAGAGACCCAGTACTTC. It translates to CASIRARGETQYF.

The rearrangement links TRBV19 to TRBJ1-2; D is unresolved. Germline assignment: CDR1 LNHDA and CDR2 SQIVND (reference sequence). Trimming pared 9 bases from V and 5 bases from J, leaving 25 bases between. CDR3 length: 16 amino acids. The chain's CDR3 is CASFPHIDTGGYGYTF. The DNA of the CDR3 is TGTGCCAGCTTTCCCCACATTGACACGGGCGGGTATGGCTACACCTTC.

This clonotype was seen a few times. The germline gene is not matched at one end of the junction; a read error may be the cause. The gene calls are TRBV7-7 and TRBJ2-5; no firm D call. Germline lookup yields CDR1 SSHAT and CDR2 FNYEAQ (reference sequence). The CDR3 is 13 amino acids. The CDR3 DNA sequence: TGTGCTAGCAGCTTGGCAACCCAAGAGACCCAGTACTTC. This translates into CASSLATQETQYF.

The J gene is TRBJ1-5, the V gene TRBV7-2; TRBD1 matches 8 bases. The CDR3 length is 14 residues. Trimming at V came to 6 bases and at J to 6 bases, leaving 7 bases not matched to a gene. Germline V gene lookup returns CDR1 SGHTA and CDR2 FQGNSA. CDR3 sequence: CASRTGATLQPQHF. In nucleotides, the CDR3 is TGTGCCAGCAGGACAGGGGCAACACTTCAGCCCCAGCATTTT.

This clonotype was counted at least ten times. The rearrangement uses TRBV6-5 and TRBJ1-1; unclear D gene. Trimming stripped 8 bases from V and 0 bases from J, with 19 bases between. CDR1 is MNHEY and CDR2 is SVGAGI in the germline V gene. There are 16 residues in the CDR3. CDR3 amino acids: CASCPWTRVLNTEAFF. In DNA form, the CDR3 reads TGTGCCAGCTGCCCCTGGACGAGGGTCCTGAACACTGAAGCTTTCTTT.

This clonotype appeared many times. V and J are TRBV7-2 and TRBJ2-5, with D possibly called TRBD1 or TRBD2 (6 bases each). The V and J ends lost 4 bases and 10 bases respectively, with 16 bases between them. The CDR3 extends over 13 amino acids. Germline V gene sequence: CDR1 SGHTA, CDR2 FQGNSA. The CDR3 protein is CASSSTIRGVQYF. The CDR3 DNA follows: TGTGCCAGCAGCTCCACTATAAGGGGGGTCCAGTACTTC.

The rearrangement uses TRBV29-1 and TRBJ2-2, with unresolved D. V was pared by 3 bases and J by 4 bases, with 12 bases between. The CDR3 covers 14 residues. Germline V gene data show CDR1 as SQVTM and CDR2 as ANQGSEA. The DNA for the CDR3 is TGCAGCGTTGAGGCCCAGGAAGGCACCGGGGAGCTGTTTTTT. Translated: CSVEAQEGTGELFF.

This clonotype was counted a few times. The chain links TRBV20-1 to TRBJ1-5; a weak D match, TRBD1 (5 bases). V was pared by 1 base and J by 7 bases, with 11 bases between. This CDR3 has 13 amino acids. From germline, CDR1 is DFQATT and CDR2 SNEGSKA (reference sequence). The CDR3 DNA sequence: TGCAGTGCTAGAGCGGGGGAAGGCCAGCCCCAGCATTTT. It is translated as CSARAGEGQPQHF.

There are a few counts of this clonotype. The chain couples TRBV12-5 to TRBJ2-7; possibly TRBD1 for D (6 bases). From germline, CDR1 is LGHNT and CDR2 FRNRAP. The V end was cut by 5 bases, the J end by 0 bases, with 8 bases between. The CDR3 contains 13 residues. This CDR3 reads CASGRDTSYEQYF. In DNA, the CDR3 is TGTGCTAGTGGTCGGGACACCTCCTACGAGCAGTACTTC.

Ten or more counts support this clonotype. The CDR3 DNA sequence: TGTGCCAGCAGCCAAATGGGGACAGATACGCAGTATTTT. Encoded protein: CASSQMGTDTQYF. The gene calls are TRBV3-1 and TRBJ2-3; the D is unclear. V shed 2 bases and J shed 3 bases, with 6 bases lying between them. The CDR3 is 13 residues long. Germline-derived CDR1 and CDR2 are LGHDT and YNNKEL (reference sequence).

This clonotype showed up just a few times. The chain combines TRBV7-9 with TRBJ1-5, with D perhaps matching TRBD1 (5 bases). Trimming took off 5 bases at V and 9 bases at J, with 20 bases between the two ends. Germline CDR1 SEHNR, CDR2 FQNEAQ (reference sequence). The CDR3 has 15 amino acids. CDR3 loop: CASSPTPPDQGPQHF. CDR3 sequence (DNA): TGTGCCAGCAGCCCCACTCCCCCAGATCAGGGGCCCCAGCATTTT.

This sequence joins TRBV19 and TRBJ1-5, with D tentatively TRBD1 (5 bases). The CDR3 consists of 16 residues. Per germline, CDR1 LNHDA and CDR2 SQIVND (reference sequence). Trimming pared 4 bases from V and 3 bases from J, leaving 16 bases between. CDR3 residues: CASSSPGREANQPQHF. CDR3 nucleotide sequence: TGTGCCAGTAGTAGCCCAGGGCGGGAGGCCAATCAGCCCCAGCATTTT. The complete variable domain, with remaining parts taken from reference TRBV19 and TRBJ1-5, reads DGGITQSPKYLFRKEGQNVTLSCEQNLNHDAMYWYRQDPGQGLRLIYYSQIVNDFQKGDIAEGYSVSREKKESFPLTVTSAQKNPTAFYLCASSSPGREANQPQHFGDGTRLSIL.

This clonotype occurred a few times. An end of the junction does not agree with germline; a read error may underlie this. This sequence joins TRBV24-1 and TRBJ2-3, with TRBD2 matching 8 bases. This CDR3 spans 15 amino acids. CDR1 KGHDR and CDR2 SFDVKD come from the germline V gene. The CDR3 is CATREGLAGTDTQYF. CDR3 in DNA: TGTGCCACCAGGGAAGGACTAGCAGGCACGGATACGCAGTATTTT.

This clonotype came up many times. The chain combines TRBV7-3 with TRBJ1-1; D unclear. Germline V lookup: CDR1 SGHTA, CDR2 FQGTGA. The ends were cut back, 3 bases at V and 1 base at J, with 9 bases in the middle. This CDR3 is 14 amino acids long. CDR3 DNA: TGTGCCAGCAGCTTCAGACGGGAGAACACTGAAGCTTTCTTT. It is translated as CASSFRRENTEAFF.

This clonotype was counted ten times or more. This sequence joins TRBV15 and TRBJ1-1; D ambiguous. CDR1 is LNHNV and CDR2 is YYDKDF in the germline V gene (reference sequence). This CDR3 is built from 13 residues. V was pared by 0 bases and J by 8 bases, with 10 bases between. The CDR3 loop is CATSRDPFSEAFF. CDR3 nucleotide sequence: TGTGCCACCAGCAGAGATCCTTTTTCAGAAGCTTTCTTT.

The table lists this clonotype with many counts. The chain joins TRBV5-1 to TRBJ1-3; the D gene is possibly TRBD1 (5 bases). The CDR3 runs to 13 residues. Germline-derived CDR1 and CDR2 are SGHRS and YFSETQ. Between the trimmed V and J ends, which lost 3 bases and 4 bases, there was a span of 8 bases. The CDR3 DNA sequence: TGCGCCAGCAGCTCCGGGACGGGAAACACCATATATTTT. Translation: CASSSGTGNTIYF.

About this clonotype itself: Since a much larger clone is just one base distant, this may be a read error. In nucleotides, the CDR3 is TGCGCCAGCAGCGGCGCCGGGTGGCAAGAGACCCAGTACTTC. Protein sequence: CASSGAGWQETQYF. The chain couples TRBV5-1 to TRBJ2-5; no firm D call. The V gene lost 4 bases and the J gene lost 2 bases, with 12 bases spanning the gap. Germline V lookup: CDR1 SGHRS, CDR2 YFSETQ. The CDR3 contains 14 residues.

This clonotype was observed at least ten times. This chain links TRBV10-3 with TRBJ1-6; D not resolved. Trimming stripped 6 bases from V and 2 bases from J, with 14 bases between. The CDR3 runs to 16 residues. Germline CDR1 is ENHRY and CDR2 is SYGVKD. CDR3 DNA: TGTGCCATCAGCGACATTCTTGGACCCTATAATTCACCCCTCCACTTT. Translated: CAISDILGPYNSPLHF.

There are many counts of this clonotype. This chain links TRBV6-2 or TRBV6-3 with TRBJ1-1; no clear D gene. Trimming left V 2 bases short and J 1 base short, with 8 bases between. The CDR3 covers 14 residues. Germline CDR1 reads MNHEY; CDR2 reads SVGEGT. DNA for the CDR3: TGTGCCAGCAGTTACACGGGGTCGAACACTGAAGCTTTCTTT. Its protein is CASSYTGSNTEAFF.

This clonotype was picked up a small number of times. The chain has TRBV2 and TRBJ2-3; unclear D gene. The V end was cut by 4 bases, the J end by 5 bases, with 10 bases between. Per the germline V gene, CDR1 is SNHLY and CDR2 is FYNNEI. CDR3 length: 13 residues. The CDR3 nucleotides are TGTGCCAGCAGTGCCAGCGAGGAAGATACGCAGTATTTT. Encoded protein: CASSASEEDTQYF.

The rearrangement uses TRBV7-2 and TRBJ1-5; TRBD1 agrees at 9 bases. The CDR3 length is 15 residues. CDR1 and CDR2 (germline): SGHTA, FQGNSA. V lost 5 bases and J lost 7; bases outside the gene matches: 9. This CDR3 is CASSAAGTGPQPQHF. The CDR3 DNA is TGTGCCAGCAGCGCAGCCGGGACAGGGCCGCAGCCCCAGCATTTT.

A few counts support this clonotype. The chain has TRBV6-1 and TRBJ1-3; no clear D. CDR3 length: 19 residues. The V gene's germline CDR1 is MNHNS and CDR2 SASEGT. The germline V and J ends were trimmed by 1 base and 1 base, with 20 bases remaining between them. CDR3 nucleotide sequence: TGTGCCAGCAGTGAAGGGATTGGAGAGGGAGTGGGATCTGGAAACACCATATATTTT. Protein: CASSEGIGEGVGSGNTIYF.

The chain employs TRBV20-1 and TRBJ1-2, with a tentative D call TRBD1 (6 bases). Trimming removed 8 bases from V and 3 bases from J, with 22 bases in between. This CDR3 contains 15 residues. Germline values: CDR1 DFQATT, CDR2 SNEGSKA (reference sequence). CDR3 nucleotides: TGCAGTCCTTCGCTCGGGGGGGCCGACGACTATGGCTACACCTTC. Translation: CSPSLGGADDYGYTF.